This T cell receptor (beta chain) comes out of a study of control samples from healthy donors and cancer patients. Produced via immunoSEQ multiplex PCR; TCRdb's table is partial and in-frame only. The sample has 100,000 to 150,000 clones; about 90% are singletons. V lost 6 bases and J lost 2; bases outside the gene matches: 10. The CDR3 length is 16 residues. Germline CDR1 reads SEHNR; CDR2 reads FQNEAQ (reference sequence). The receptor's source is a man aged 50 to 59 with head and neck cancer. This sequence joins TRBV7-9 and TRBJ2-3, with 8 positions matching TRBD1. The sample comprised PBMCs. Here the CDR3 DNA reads TGTGCCAGCAGGTTACCATGGGACAGGAACACAGATACGCAGTATTTT. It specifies CASRLPWDRNTDTQYF.